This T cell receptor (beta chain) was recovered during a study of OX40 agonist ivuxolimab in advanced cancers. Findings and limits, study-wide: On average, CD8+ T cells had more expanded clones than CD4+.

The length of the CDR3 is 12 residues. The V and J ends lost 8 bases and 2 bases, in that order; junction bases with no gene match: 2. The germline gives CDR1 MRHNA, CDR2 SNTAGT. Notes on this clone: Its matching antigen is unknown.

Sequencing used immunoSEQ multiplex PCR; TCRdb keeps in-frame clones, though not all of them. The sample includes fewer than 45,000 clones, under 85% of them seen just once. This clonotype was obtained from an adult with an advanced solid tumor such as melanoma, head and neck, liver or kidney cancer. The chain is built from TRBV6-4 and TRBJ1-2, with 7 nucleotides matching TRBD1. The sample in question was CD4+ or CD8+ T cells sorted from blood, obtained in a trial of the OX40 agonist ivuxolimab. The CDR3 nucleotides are TGTGCCAGCTCACAGGGGAACTATGGCTACACCTTC. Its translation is CASSQGNYGYTF.